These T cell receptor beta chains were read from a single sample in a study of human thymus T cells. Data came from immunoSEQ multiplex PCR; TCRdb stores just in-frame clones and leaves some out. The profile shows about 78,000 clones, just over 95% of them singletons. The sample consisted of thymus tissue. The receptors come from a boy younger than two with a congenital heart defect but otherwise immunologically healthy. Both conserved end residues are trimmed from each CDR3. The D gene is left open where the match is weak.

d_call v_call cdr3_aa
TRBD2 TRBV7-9 ASSLTWASGRETQY
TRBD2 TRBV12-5 ASAPGGYYTGELF
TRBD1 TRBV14 ASSPCLMGQVPNGYT
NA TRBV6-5 ASSPGTPKQF
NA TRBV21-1 ASTLSGSCLEQY
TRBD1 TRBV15 ATSRDLRGRIRYNEQF
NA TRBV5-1 ASSPGTGSADTQY
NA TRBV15 ATRTGPATDTQY
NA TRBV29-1 SVGGVRFDEQF
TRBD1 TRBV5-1 ASSLAEGAAGNTIY
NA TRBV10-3 AISESPGPYEQY
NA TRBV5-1 ASSLRGYSNQPQH
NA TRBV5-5 ASSLGSGKPYEQY
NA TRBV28 ASSFVTTEAF